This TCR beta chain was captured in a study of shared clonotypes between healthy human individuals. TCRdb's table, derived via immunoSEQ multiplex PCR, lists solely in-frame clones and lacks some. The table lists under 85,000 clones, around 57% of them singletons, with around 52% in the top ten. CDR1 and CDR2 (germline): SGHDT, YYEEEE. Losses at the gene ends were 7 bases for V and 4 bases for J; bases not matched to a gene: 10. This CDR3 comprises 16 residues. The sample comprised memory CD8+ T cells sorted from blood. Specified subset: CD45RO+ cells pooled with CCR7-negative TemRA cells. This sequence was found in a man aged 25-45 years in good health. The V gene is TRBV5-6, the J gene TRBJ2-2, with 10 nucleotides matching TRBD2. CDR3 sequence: CASSVAGGAGTGELFF. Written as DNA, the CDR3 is TGTGCCAGCTCTGTAGCGGGAGGAGCGGGCACCGGGGAGCTGTTTTTT.